These 10 T cell receptor beta chains originate from one sample sequenced in a study of T-cell memory formation after mild COVID-19. TCRdb ran MiXCR on the 5' RACE reads and lists one entry per CDR3 protein. The sample includes approximately 580,000 distinct CDR3 sequences, roughly 20% seen only once; the top ten take under 15%. Sequencing was carried out using PBMCs or a T cell subset sorted from them (not recorded which). The receptors here all came from an adult woman who had mild COVID-19 (a few samples of this study predate the infection). Cell type and time point are not known.

The V call is TRBV30, the J call TRBJ2-2, with D possibly matching TRBD2 (6 bases). This CDR3 contains 17 residues. The V end was cut by 0 bases, the J end by 0 bases, with 14 bases between. CDR1 is GTSNPN, CDR2 SVGIG, per germline (reference sequence). In DNA, the CDR3 is TGTGCCTGGAGTGTACCGACCGGCGGGACGAACACCGGGGAGCTGTTTTTT. Amino acid sequence: CAWSVPTGGTNTGELFF.

The chain employs TRBV7-9 and TRBJ1-1; D is perhaps TRBD1 (5 bases). The CDR3 is 15 amino acids. CDR1 is SEHNR and CDR2 is FQNEAQ in the germline V gene (reference sequence). Trimming stripped 1 base from V and 7 bases from J, with 16 bases between. The CDR3 coding sequence is TGTGCCAGCAGCTTAGATTGGACATATGAGGTTGAAGCTTTCTTT. This encodes CASSLDWTYEVEAFF.

CDR3 DNA sequence: TGTGCCAGCAGTTACTCGTCCTTACGGAACACTGAAGCTTTCTTT. Amino acid sequence: CASSYSSLRNTEAFF. The chain carries TRBV6-5 and TRBJ1-1; D ambiguous. The ends were cut back, 0 bases at V and 1 base at J, with 9 bases in the middle. This CDR3 is 15 amino acids long. Germline CDR1 reads MNHEY; CDR2 reads SVGAGI.

The V call is TRBV18, the J call TRBJ2-1; a weak D match, TRBD2 (6 bases). Trimming took off 5 bases at V and 8 bases at J, with 22 bases between the two ends. The CDR3 length is 16 residues. The germline V gene has CDR1 KGHSH and CDR2 LQKENI. The CDR3 DNA reads as TGTGCCAGCTCAACCTCGGGACTCCCAACTTTAGATGAGCAGTTCTTC. Amino acids: CASSTSGLPTLDEQFF.

This clonotype was counted ten times or more. The V call is TRBV10-3, the J call TRBJ2-1; TRBD2 might be the D (6 bases). This CDR3 comprises 13 residues. Looked up from germline, CDR1 is ENHRY and CDR2 is SYGVKD. The germline V and J ends were trimmed by 4 bases and 8 bases, with 12 bases remaining between them. CDR3 residues: CAISGGPGDEQFF. The CDR3 DNA is TGTGCCATCAGTGGAGGGCCGGGGGATGAGCAGTTCTTC.

The chain employs TRBV7-2 and TRBJ2-7; no definite D call. V was trimmed by 0 bases and J by 0 bases, leaving 12 bases between them. Germline V gives CDR1 SGHTA, CDR2 FQGNSA. The CDR3 runs to 16 residues. For the CDR3, the DNA is TGTGCCAGCAGCTTAGCGGGCGGTAACCCCTCCTACGAGCAGTACTTC. Amino acid sequence: CASSLAGGNPSYEQYF.

The rearrangement joins TRBV7-9 to TRBJ1-2, with 7 bases matching TRBD1. Germline CDR1 and CDR2: SEHNR and FQNEAQ (reference sequence). V was pared by 3 bases and J by 0 bases, with 7 bases of the junction left unmatched. The CDR3 runs 16 residues. CDR3 amino acids: CASSFFRDRPNYGYTF. The CDR3, as DNA: TGTGCCAGCAGCTTTTTCCGGGACAGACCTAACTATGGCTACACCTTC.

In this sample, this clonotype turned up a few times. The V call is TRBV20-1, the J call TRBJ2-7; D ambiguous. V shed 1 base and J shed 3 bases, with 7 bases lying between them. The CDR3 loop spans 12 amino acids. In germline, CDR1 is DFQATT, CDR2 SNEGSKA (reference sequence). Here the CDR3 reads CSARVRDYEQYF. The CDR3 bases are TGCAGTGCTAGAGTCAGAGACTACGAGCAGTACTTC.

The CDR3 here is CASSLTGGLADTQYF. The CDR3 nucleotides read TGTGCCAGCAGCTTAACGGGAGGTCTCGCAGATACGCAGTATTTT. The chain couples TRBV7-3 to TRBJ2-3; TRBD2 is a possible D gene (6 bases). The V gene's germline CDR1 is SGHTA and CDR2 FQGTGA. This CDR3 spans 15 amino acids. V lost 0 bases and J lost 4, with 11 bases in between.

The rearrangement links TRBV29-1 to TRBJ1-2; no definite D call. Between the trimmed V and J ends, which lost 3 bases and 3 bases, there was a span of 14 bases. This CDR3 is built from 14 residues. Germline V gene lookup returns CDR1 SQVTM and CDR2 ANQGSEA. CDR3 coding DNA: TGCAGCGTTGAGGCGGTCGGGGAGGACTATGGCTACACCTTC. Translation: CSVEAVGEDYGYTF.